This T cell receptor (beta chain) was sequenced in a study of blood T cell repertoires in COVID-19. Turning to the study itself: Samples came from the United States, Italy and Spain, spanning acute and convalescent COVID-19.

The CDR3 is made up of 12 amino acids. J lost 3 bases, V lost 8 bases, and 2 bases had no gene match. CDR1 is MDHEN, CDR2 SYDVKM, per germline. Sequenced by immunoSEQ multiplex PCR; TCRdb stores in-frame clones only, minus some. Of about 69,000 clones in the sample, roughly 89% are singletons; the top ten hold 4% to 5%. The sequence was obtained from a woman aged 50 to 65 with active COVID-19. The sample was peripheral blood. The chain links TRBV28 to TRBJ1-2; 8 positions agree with TRBD1. CDR3 DNA: TGTGCCAGCGGACAGGGCTACTATGGCTACACCTTC. It encodes CASGQGYYGYTF.